This T cell receptor beta chain came from a study of T-cell memory formation after mild COVID-19. TCRdb fed the 5' RACE reads into MiXCR, producing one record per CDR3 protein. This table holds roughly 380,000 distinct CDR3 sequences, around 28% found once. This CDR3 is built from 15 residues. The junction had 7 bases not matched to a gene; V was cut back by 9 bases and J by 6 bases. Germline V CDR1 and CDR2: MNHEY, SVGEGT. About this clonotype itself: Its antigen is not known.

Findings and limits, study-wide: Later expanders leaned CD4+, whereas day 15 to 85 contracting clones were balanced CD4/CD8. Second-wave clones peaking on day 37 lacked confirmed SARS-CoV-2 specificity.

The J gene is TRBJ2-1, the V gene TRBV6-2 or TRBV6-3; 14 nucleotides line up with TRBD2. What was sequenced was PBMCs or a T cell subset sorted from them (not recorded which). The sequence derives from an adult woman who had mild COVID-19 (a few samples of this study predate the infection). Cell type and time point are not known. Written as DNA, the CDR3 is TGTGCCAGTAGAACCGGGACTAGCGGGAGCAATGAGCAGTTCTTC. It encodes CASRTGTSGSNEQFF.